This TCR beta chain is drawn from a study of blood T cell repertoires in COVID-19. The overall study: Spain, Italy and the United States supplied samples that represented acute and convalescent COVID-19.

The CDR3 contains 15 residues. V lost 3 bases, J lost 3 bases, and 4 bases stayed unmatched. Germline lookup yields CDR1 MNHNS and CDR2 SASEGT. This clone has only one observation. How the authors handled the data: Reference gene primer amplification in the assay estimated nucleated cell counts. TCRdb's copy holds only in-frame clones and misses some; the assay was immunoSEQ multiplex PCR. V and J calls and clone size are as listed in that table; D and trimming were resolved from the DNA. The table has around 310,000 clones, about 93% seen once. The J gene is TRBJ1-1, the V gene TRBV6-1; 10 bases line up with TRBD1. This receptor was taken from a woman under 40 with COVID-19, enrolled during active disease. Sequencing was performed on peripheral blood. The CDR3 loop is CASSDTGTGDTEAFF. The DNA for the CDR3 is TGTGCCAGCAGTGATACCGGGACAGGGGACACTGAAGCTTTCTTT.